The T cell receptor beta chain under discussion was sequenced for a study of Ad26.COV2.S vaccination and SARS-CoV-2 variants. Study overall: Donor was one of the participants in the Ad26.COV2.S arm of the COV1001 trial.

Germline assignment: CDR1 LNHDA and CDR2 SQIVND (reference sequence). The CDR3 length is 15 residues. V was pared by 6 bases and J by 4 bases, with 16 bases between. Produced via immunoSEQ multiplex PCR; TCRdb's table is partial and in-frame only. This table holds about 680,000 clones, around 89% found once. Indicated treatment: around 19 received Ad26.COV2.S at low or high dose, single or two shots; roughly five received placebo; per-sample allocation not given. Samples analyzed were those drawn on day 63 after the first vaccine or placebo injection. The chain employs TRBV19 and TRBJ2-1, with TRBD2 as a possible D gene (6 bases). The source of this sequence is a person aged 18-65 years who received the Ad26.COV2.S COVID-19 vaccine or a placebo. Material: peripheral blood, obtained in a trial of Ad26.COV2.S vaccine versus placebo. This CDR3 is CASRLSGTGYNEQFF. The CDR3 nucleotides are TGTGCCAGTAGGTTGTCGGGGACTGGGTACAATGAGCAGTTCTTC.